A single sample gave rise to the 23 T cell receptor beta chains below, sequenced in a study of molecular identifiers for immune sequencing clone quantification. TCRdb analysed the PCR reads with MiXCR anew, one entry per CDR3 protein. The repertoire has about 640,000 distinct CDR3 sequences, 15% to 20% of them found once; the top ten carry roughly 0.85%. Sequencing was done on a sample of naive CD8+ T cells from blood, with Jurkat cell RNA spiked in. As for subset: FACS-sorted CD8+CD4-CCR7+CD45RA+ naive T cells. The receptor source for this set is a human donor in good health. Some libraries in this study had Jurkat cell RNA spiked in.

Regarding this clonotype: Given a much more abundant clone one base away, this may be a read error. The chain couples TRBV6-5 to TRBJ1-1; D perhaps matches TRBD1 (5 bases). Trimming stripped 5 bases from V and 3 bases from J, with 16 bases between. Germline loops: CDR1 MNHEY, CDR2 SVGAGI. This CDR3 is built from 15 residues. The CDR3 coding sequence is TGTGCCAGCAGTCACGACGGCGGGGGTGACACTGAAGCTTTCTTT. Translated: CASSHDGGGDTEAFF.

CDR3 in amino acids: CASSYNGENTEAFF. CDR3 nucleotide sequence: TGTGCCAGCAGTTACAACGGTGAGAACACTGAAGCTTTCTTT. J is TRBJ1-1 and V is TRBV6-2 or TRBV6-3; no definite D call. CDR3 length equals 14 residues. The germline V gene has CDR1 MNHEY and CDR2 SVGEGT. V was trimmed by 2 bases and J by 1 base, leaving 8 bases between them.

This clonotype was seen many times. V gene TRBV10-1 combines with J gene TRBJ2-7; D gene ambiguous. CDR1 WNHNN and CDR2 SYGVQD come from the germline V gene (reference sequence). The germline V and J ends were trimmed by 3 bases and 4 bases, with 7 bases remaining between them. The CDR3 sequence is 12 residues long. In DNA, the CDR3 is TGCGCCAGCAGTGAAGGCCTTTACGAGCAGTACTTC. Translation gives CASSEGLYEQYF.

This clonotype came up many times. The chain carries TRBV11-3 and TRBJ2-1; 15 bases are a match to TRBD2. This CDR3 spans 18 amino acids. With 2 bases clipped from V and 8 bases from J, the junction kept 10 bases outside the gene matches. Germline CDR1 is SGHNT and CDR2 is YENEEA. Written as DNA, the CDR3 is TGTGCCAGCAGCTTAAATCCCGGACTAGCGGGAGGGCCTTATGAGCAGTTCTTC. Amino acid sequence: CASSLNPGLAGGPYEQFF.

This clonotype was seen ten or more times. CDR3 DNA: TGCGCCAGCAGCCCGGGACCGCTTTTCTACGAGCAGTACTTC. Amino acid sequence: CASSPGPLFYEQYF. The rearrangement links TRBV4-1 to TRBJ2-7, with D perhaps assigned TRBD1 or TRBD2 (5 bases each). V was clipped by 4 bases and J by 3 bases, with 13 bases between them. CDR3 length: 14 residues. Germline-derived CDR1 and CDR2 are MGHRA and YSYEKL.

The sample holds a few counts of this clonotype. The rearrangement joins TRBV7-3 to TRBJ2-3, with TRBD2 matching 9 bases. J lost 7 bases, V lost 5 bases, and 10 bases had no gene match. CDR1 and CDR2 (germline): SGHTA, FQGTGA. This CDR3 is 15 amino acids long. The CDR3 region is CASSPVAGGPNTQYF. The CDR3 nucleotides read TGTGCCAGCAGCCCGGTGGCGGGAGGGCCGAATACGCAGTATTTT.

This clonotype was seen ten or more times. This sequence joins TRBV3-1 and TRBJ2-4; 7 nucleotides agree with TRBD2. V dropped 0 bases and J dropped 9; count of bases not matched to a gene: 11. This CDR3 is built from 16 residues. CDR1 and CDR2 from the germline V gene are LGHDT and YNNKEL (reference sequence). CDR3 sequence (DNA): TGTGCCAGCAGCCAAGATGAGGGTGCGGGGGTCGGCATTCAGTACTTC. It translates to CASSQDEGAGVGIQYF.

This clonotype was seen ten or more times. The V call is TRBV20-1, the J call TRBJ1-1; no firm D call. Germline CDR1 and CDR2: DFQATT and SNEGSKA (reference sequence). Trimming stripped 0 bases from V and 0 bases from J, with 11 bases between. This CDR3 is built from 15 residues. CDR3 nucleotides: TGCAGTGCTAGAGATCTGGCAGGCATGAACACTGAAGCTTTCTTT. Its protein product is CSARDLAGMNTEAFF.

Details on this clonotype: At one end the junction does not follow the germline gene, possibly because of a read error. This chain uses TRBV2 with TRBJ2-3; TRBD2 is a possible D gene (5 bases). The CDR3 is 16 amino acids. CDR1 SNHLY and CDR2 FYNNEI come from the germline V gene. The DNA for the CDR3 is TGTGCCAGCAGTGGGACTCCAGATCAACTCACAGATACGCAGTATTTC. This sequence encodes CASSGTPDQLTDTQYF.

This clonotype was counted ten times or more. The CDR3 here is CASSQSGAGGQYEQFF. In DNA form, the CDR3 reads TGCGCCAGCAGCCAGTCAGGCGCGGGTGGGCAATATGAGCAGTTCTTC. The rearrangement uses TRBV4-1 and TRBJ2-1, with D possibly TRBD2 on 5 matching bases. Trimming took 3 bases from V and 8 from J, leaving 20 bases between them. The CDR3 consists of 16 residues. The germline V gene has CDR1 MGHRA and CDR2 YSYEKL.

Many counts were recorded for this clonotype. The chain carries TRBV2 and TRBJ2-5; the D gene is possibly TRBD2 (6 bases). The germline V and J ends were trimmed by 1 base and 4 bases, with 13 bases remaining between them. The V gene's germline CDR1 is SNHLY and CDR2 FYNNEI. The CDR3 has 15 residues. CDR3: CASSEELAAPETQYF. The DNA for the CDR3 is TGTGCCAGCAGTGAAGAGTTAGCGGCCCCAGAGACCCAGTACTTC.

This clonotype was detected many times. The J gene is TRBJ2-7, the V gene TRBV20-1; D is uncertain. The CDR3 covers 14 residues. Germline loops: CDR1 DFQATT, CDR2 SNEGSKA (reference sequence). Trimming left V 6 bases short and J 5 bases short, with 20 bases between. The CDR3 DNA reads as TGCAGTGCCGCCACTTCGCGCCGTGGTGACGAGCAGTACTTC. Protein product: CSAATSRRGDEQYF.

In the case of this clonotype: This could be a read error, since a much larger clone is one nucleotide away. V and J are TRBV4-2 and TRBJ2-2; D may be TRBD2 (5 bases). The V gene's germline CDR1 is LGHNA and CDR2 YNFKEQ. CDR3 length equals 15 residues. As DNA, the CDR3 is TGTGCCAGCAGCCAAGAGTACACAGACACCGGGGAGCCGTTTTTT. Amino acids: CASSQEYTDTGEPFF.

This clonotype was found a few times. This may be a read error, as it is one base from a much larger clone. The rearrangement links TRBV2 to TRBJ1-1; 7 bases agree with TRBD1. This CDR3 has 17 amino acids. Germline-derived CDR1 and CDR2 are SNHLY and FYNNEI. CDR3 protein: CACSEALSDRSNTEAFF. CDR3 nucleotide sequence: TGTGCCTGCAGTGAAGCGCTTTCGGACAGGTCGAACACTGAAGCTTTCTTT.

This clonotype was observed many times. The chain employs TRBV7-9 and TRBJ2-3; the match to TRBD2 covers 15 bases. CDR3 size: 20 residues. V dropped 5 bases and J dropped 4; count of bases not matched to a gene: 16. Per germline, CDR1 SEHNR and CDR2 FQNEAQ (reference sequence). CDR3 region: CASSHGLAGGPIYRADTQYF. The CDR3 bases are TGTGCCAGCAGCCACGGACTAGCGGGGGGGCCGATTTACAGAGCAGATACGCAGTATTTT.

The V and J genes are TRBV4-1 and TRBJ2-7; perhaps D is TRBD1 or TRBD2 (5 bases each). Germline V gene sequence: CDR1 MGHRA, CDR2 YSYEKL. V gave up 3 bases and J gave up 6 bases, with 12 bases separating them. The CDR3 consists of 13 residues. CDR3 protein: CASSQGTPTEQYF. For the CDR3, the DNA is TGCGCCAGCAGCCAGGGGACCCCAACCGAGCAGTACTTC.

In this sample, this clonotype turned up many times. The chain links TRBV7-8 to TRBJ1-4, with unresolved D. Per the germline V gene, CDR1 is SGHVS and CDR2 is FQNEAQ. The CDR3 spans 17 residues. V was cut by 0 bases and J by 0 bases, with 11 bases left in between. The CDR3 loop reads CASSLAPAAATNEKLFF. The CDR3 DNA is TGTGCCAGCAGCTTAGCGCCGGCGGCTGCAACTAATGAAAAACTGTTTTTT.

This clonotype was recorded at least ten times. The genes are TRBV27 and TRBJ1-2; 9 positions agree with TRBD1. V lost 5 bases to trimming and J lost 0 bases; unmatched junction nucleotides: 4. Germline-derived CDR1 and CDR2 are MNHEY and SMNVEV (reference sequence). CDR3 size: 15 residues. CDR3 loop: CASSQQGAPNYGYTF. The CDR3 coding sequence is TGTGCCAGCAGTCAACAGGGGGCACCTAACTATGGCTACACCTTC.

This clonotype was detected a few times. This chain links TRBV6-2 or TRBV6-3 with TRBJ2-1; a possible D gene is TRBD1 (6 bases). The CDR3 has 15 residues. CDR1 and CDR2 (germline): MNHEY, SVGEGT. V lost 5 bases, J lost 6 bases, and 17 bases lay in between. This chain's CDR3 is CASSVGWGQGNEQFF. The CDR3 DNA sequence: TGTGCCAGCAGTGTGGGTTGGGGGCAGGGCAATGAGCAGTTCTTC.

In its sample, this clonotype was seen many times. This chain uses TRBV10-3 with TRBJ2-3; TRBD2 matches at 13 bases. Trimming took 6 bases from V and 1 from J; bases not matched to a gene: 7. CDR3 length: 17 residues. CDR1 ENHRY and CDR2 SYGVKD come from the germline V gene. The CDR3 DNA is TGTGCCATCAGCTCGACTAGCGGGAGGTCGGGCACAGATACGCAGTATTTT. Amino acids: CAISSTSGRSGTDTQYF.

V usage is TRBV14 and J usage is TRBJ2-7; 8 nucleotides match TRBD1. V shed 1 base and J 2 bases; nucleotides not matched to a gene: 10. The length of the CDR3 is 17 residues. The germline V gene has CDR1 SGHDN and CDR2 FVKESK. The CDR3 is CASSQGAPGQGTYEQYF. The CDR3 DNA is TGTGCCAGCAGCCAAGGGGCCCCAGGACAGGGAACCTACGAGCAGTACTTC.

This chain joins TRBV3-1 and TRBJ2-5, with 7 positions matching TRBD2. V lost 4 bases, J lost 2 bases, and 10 bases stayed unmatched. Looked up from germline, CDR1 is LGHDT and CDR2 is YNNKEL (reference sequence). The CDR3 is 16 amino acids. CDR3 sequence reads: CASSPPPAGAQETQYF. In nucleotides, the CDR3 is TGTGCCAGCAGCCCTCCCCCCGCGGGAGCACAAGAGACCCAGTACTTC.

This clonotype occurred many times. The CDR3 protein is CASSLSERAYEQYF. In DNA, the CDR3 is TGTGCCAGCAGCCTTAGTGAGAGGGCCTACGAGCAGTACTTC. The V call is TRBV7-9, the J call TRBJ2-7, with D possibly TRBD2 on 5 matching bases. Trimming took 5 bases from V and 2 from J, leaving 13 bases between them. The CDR3 has 14 residues. The germline V gene encodes CDR1 SEHNR and CDR2 FQNEAQ (reference sequence). The variable domain in full, completed from reference TRBV7-9 and TRBJ2-7, reads DTGVSQNPRHKITKRGQNVTFRCDPISEHNRLYWYRQTLGQGPEFLTYFQNEAQLEKSRLLSDRFSAERPKGSFSTLEIQRTEQGDSAMYLCASSLSERAYEQYFGPGTRLTVT.